This T cell receptor (beta chain) comes out of a study of cytomegalovirus exposure and HLA in healthy donors. The study's findings and limits: In an earlier analysis, most TCR beta V segments were productive about 87% or about 30% of the time. A missense DCLRE1C variant was associated with V- and J-gene trimming of TCR beta chains in a later analysis, and an independent cohort replicated the association.

V was cut by 7 bases and J by 1 base, with 14 bases left in between. This CDR3 is built from 15 residues. Germline assignment: CDR1 SNHLY and CDR2 FYNNEI. In regard to this clone: Antigen specificity is unknown.

PCR amplification relied on 60 Vbeta primers (plus 13 Jbeta primers). Per the study methods: The authors later counted roughly 79 million unique TCR beta chains, some 10 million of them shared. Produced via immunoSEQ multiplex PCR; TCRdb's table is partial and in-frame only. V, J and clone size are taken as reported in that table, and D and trimming were inferred from the DNA itself. The sample lists over 85,000 clones; roughly two thirds were seen once. The V gene is TRBV2, the J gene TRBJ2-1, with D tentatively TRBD1 (5 bases). The specimen was PBMCs. The TCR comes from a man aged 40-49 years in good health and CMV-seronegative. Written as DNA, the CDR3 is TGTGCCAGCACTTTCCAGGGTACGTCCTACAATGAGCAGTTCTTC. It translates to CASTFQGTSYNEQFF.